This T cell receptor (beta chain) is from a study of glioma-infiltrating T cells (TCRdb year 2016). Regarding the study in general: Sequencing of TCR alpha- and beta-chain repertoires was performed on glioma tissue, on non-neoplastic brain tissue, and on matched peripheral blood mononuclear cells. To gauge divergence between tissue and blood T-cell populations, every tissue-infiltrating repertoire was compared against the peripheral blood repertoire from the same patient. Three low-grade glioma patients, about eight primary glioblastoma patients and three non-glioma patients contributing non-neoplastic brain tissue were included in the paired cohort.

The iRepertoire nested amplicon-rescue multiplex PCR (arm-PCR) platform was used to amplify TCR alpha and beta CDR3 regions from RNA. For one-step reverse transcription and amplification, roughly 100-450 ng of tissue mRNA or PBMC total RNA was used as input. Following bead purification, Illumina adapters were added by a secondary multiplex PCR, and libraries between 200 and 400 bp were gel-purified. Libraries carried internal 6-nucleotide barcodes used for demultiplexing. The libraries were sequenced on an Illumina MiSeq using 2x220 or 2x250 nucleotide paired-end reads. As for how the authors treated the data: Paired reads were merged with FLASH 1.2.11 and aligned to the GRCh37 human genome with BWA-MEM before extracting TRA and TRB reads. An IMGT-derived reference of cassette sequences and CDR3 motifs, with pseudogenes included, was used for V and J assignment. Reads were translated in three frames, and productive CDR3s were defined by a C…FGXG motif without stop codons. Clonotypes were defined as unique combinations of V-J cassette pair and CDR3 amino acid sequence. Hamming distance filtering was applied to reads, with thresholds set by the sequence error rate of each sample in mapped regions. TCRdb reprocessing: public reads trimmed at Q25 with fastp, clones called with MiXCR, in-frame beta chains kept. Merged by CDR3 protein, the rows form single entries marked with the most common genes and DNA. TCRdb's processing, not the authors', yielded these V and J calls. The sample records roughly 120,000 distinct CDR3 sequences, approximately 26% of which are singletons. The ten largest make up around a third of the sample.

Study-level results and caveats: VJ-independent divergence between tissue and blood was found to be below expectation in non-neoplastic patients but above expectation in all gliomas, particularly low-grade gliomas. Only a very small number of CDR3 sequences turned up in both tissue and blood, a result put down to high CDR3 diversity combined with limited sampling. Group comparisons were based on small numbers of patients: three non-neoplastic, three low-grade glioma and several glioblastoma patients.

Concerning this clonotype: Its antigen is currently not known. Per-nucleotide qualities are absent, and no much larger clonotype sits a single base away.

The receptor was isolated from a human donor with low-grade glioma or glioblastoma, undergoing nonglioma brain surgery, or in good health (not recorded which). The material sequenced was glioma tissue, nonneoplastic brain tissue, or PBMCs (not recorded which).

The sequenced DNA: TGTGCCAGCAGCTTAAGCGCGGCTGGGGAAAAACTGTTTTTT. It is translated as CASSLSAAGEKLFF. This chain is built from TRBV13 and TRBJ1-4; there is no confident call for the D gene. The CDR3 holds 14 amino acids from the cysteine to the phenylalanine. Here the CDR3 DNA is all that survives: 42 bases in frame from base 1. CDR1 and CDR2 (PRHDT, FYEKMQ) derive from the germline V gene (reference sequence). V is reduced by 2 bases and J by 8 bases, leaving a spacing of 12 bases between them.